This T cell receptor beta chain was retrieved from a study of blood T cell dynamics during melanoma immunotherapy. Repertoires were generated with immunoSEQ multiplex PCR, while TCRdb's copy carries only in-frame clones and drops some. The repertoire holds under 20,000 clones, with approximately 83% as singletons. The V and J ends lost 4 bases and 0 bases respectively, with 10 bases between them. This CDR3 is built from 15 residues. Germline CDR1 and CDR2: MDHEN and SYDVKM. As for time point: pre-treatment baseline. V gene TRBV28 combines with J gene TRBJ1-3, with D possibly TRBD1 on 5 matching bases. This receptor was obtained from a human donor with melanoma. The sample was blood, taken from a patient treated with checkpoint blockade. The CDR3 loop is CASSSPGTSGNTIYF. DNA for the CDR3: TGTGCCAGCAGTTCCCCGGGGACCTCTGGAAACACCATATATTTT.